The next 30 T cell receptor beta chains were all read from a single sample in a study of persistence of HIV-infected CD4 T cells. Cells were stimulated nonspecifically with anti-CD3/anti-CD28 magnetic beads. CD4+ T cells upregulating both CD40 ligand and CD69 were sorted as responding cells. This was the immunoSEQ version 4 assay in survey mode. Using immunoSEQ multiplex PCR, the repertoire was profiled, and TCRdb retains in-frame clones only, with some absent. This sample carries under 50,000 clones, over 80% of them seen once, and the ten largest clones take about 3.5%. Their specific antigens are unknown. Sequenced here: CD4+ T cells sorted from PBMCs after 18-hour stimulation, sampled from a patient who received antiretroviral therapy. All receptors derive from an adult woman with HIV who was CMV-seropositive.

The CDR3 region is CASSEALSGAAGYTF. DNA of the CDR3: TGTGCCAGCAGTGAAGCGTTAAGTGGGGCAGCCGGCTACACCTTC. The chain uses TRBV2 and TRBJ1-2; perhaps TRBD1 as D (5 bases). The CDR3 has 15 residues. Germline V CDR1 and CDR2: SNHLY, FYNNEI. The V and J ends lost 0 bases and 8 bases respectively, with 16 bases between them.

The chain carries TRBV2 and TRBJ2-7, with 7 bases aligning to TRBD2. The CDR3 has 13 amino acids. Germline CDR1 reads SNHLY; CDR2 reads FYNNEI. Unmatched junction bases numbered 8, after V lost 11 bases and J lost 1 base. The chain's CDR3 is CAGQRDGSYEQYF. As DNA, the CDR3 is TGTGCCGGCCAGCGGGATGGGTCCTACGAGCAGTACTTC.

V and J are TRBV4-1 and TRBJ1-1, with 11 bases aligning to TRBD1. Per germline, CDR1 MGHRA and CDR2 YSYEKL. V lost 1 base to trimming and J lost 2 bases; unmatched junction nucleotides: 0. The CDR3 extends over 15 amino acids. The CDR3 sequence: CASSQGTGGNTEAFF. The CDR3 coding sequence is TGCGCCAGCAGCCAAGGGACAGGGGGCAACACTGAAGCTTTCTTT.

V gene TRBV11-3 combines with J gene TRBJ2-2, with D perhaps matching TRBD2 (5 bases). V shed 9 bases and J shed 2 bases, with 13 bases lying between them. CDR1 is SGHNT, CDR2 YENEEA, per germline. The CDR3 length is 14 residues. Here the CDR3 DNA reads TGTGCCAGTTCCTGGGGAGATAACACCGGGGAGCTGTTTTTT. Amino acid sequence: CASSWGDNTGELFF. The complete variable domain, with remaining parts taken from reference TRBV11-3 and TRBJ2-2, reads EAGVVQSPRYKIIEKKQPVAFWCNPISGHNTLYWYLQNLGQGPELLIRYENEEAVDDSQLPKDRFSAERLKGVDSTLKIQPAELGDSAVYLCASSWGDNTGELFFGEGSRLTVL.

The chain combines TRBV3-1 (or the pseudogene TRBV3-2) with TRBJ2-3, with no clear D. V lost 0 bases and J lost 9, with 16 bases in between. CDR1 is LGHDT and CDR2 is YNNKEL in the germline V gene (reference sequence). The CDR3 spans 15 residues. CDR3 nucleotide sequence: TGTGCCAGCAGCCAAGATCCTGTATCGGCGGAGACGCAGTATTTT. Its protein is CASSQDPVSAETQYF.

This chain joins TRBV9 and TRBJ1-1; D possibly corresponds to TRBD1 (6 bases). The germline V gene encodes CDR1 SGDLS and CDR2 YYNGEE. Trimming pared 3 bases from V and 1 base from J, leaving 13 bases between. The CDR3 totals 15 residues. The chain's CDR3 is CASSAQGGRNTEAFF. The DNA of the CDR3 is TGTGCCAGCAGCGCCCAAGGGGGTCGGAACACTGAAGCTTTCTTT. Using reference TRBV9 and TRBJ1-1 for the parts outside the CDR3, the full variable domain is DSGVTQTPKHLITATGQRVTLRCSPRSGDLSVYWYQQSLDQGLQFLIQYYNGEERAKGNILERFSAQQFPDLHSELNLSSLELGDSALYFCASSAQGGRNTEAFFGQGTRLTVV.

The rearrangement links TRBV18 to TRBJ2-7; D call uncertain. CDR3 length equals 13 residues. Germline V gene sequence: CDR1 KGHSH, CDR2 LQKENI. Trimming took 2 bases from V and 6 from J, leaving 11 bases between them. The CDR3 loop reads CASSPNGALEQYF. DNA of the CDR3: TGTGCCAGCTCACCAAACGGTGCACTCGAGCAGTACTTC.

Only one count was recorded for this clone. The chain joins TRBV7-2 to TRBJ2-7, with no clear D. CDR1 and CDR2 from the germline V gene are SGHTA and FQGNSA. The CDR3 is 11 residues long. V lost 5 bases and J 0 bases, leaving 2 bases between the germline ends. CDR3 sequence: CASSRSYEQYF. CDR3 coding DNA: TGTGCCAGCAGCCGCTCCTACGAGCAGTACTTC. The variable domain in full, completed from reference TRBV7-2 and TRBJ2-7, reads GAGVSQSPSNKVTEKGKDVELRCDPISGHTALYWYRQSLGQGLEFLIYFQGNSAPDKSGLPSDRFSAERTGGSVSTLTIQRTQQEDSAVYLCASSRSYEQYFGPGTRLTVT.

About this clone itself: This clone may be a read error of a much larger clone one base away. V and J are TRBV25-1 and TRBJ2-1; unclear D gene. V lost 5 bases, J lost 6 bases, and 8 bases lay in between. CDR3 length: 12 residues. Germline V lookup: CDR1 MGHDK, CDR2 SYGVNS. The CDR3 sequence: CASSTTPNEQFF. CDR3 DNA: TGTGCCAGCAGTACAACCCCCAATGAGCAGTTCTTC.

In its sample, this clone was seen a few times. One junction end disagrees with the germline gene, perhaps due to a read error. The V call is TRBV6-1, the J call TRBJ1-4; tentatively, D is TRBD1 (5 bases). The CDR3 runs 16 residues. CDR1 is MNHNS, CDR2 SASEGT, per germline. The CDR3 DNA is TGTGCCAGCAGTGAATTAGGGAAGGGGAAGAATGAAATACTGTTTTTT. Amino acids: CASSELGKGKNEILFF.

This chain joins TRBV6-2 or TRBV6-3 and TRBJ2-3; D ambiguous. This CDR3 has 16 residues. Germline loops: CDR1 MNHEY, CDR2 SVGEGT. V was pared by 1 base and J by 0 bases, with 11 bases between. The CDR3 bases are TGTGCCAGCAGTTACTTAATAAGCGCCAGCACAGATACGCAGTATTTT. It codes for CASSYLISASTDTQYF.

This CDR3 reads CASSLGPPSGANVLTF. In DNA, the CDR3 is TGTGCCAGCTCCCTCGGACCCCCTTCTGGGGCCAACGTCCTGACTTTC. This chain connects TRBV18 to TRBJ2-6; no definite D call. The germline V gene encodes CDR1 KGHSH and CDR2 LQKENI. This CDR3 contains 16 residues. V gave up 6 bases and J gave up 1 base, with 13 bases separating them.

This chain connects TRBV18 to TRBJ2-1; D is unclear. The CDR3 totals 14 residues. From germline, CDR1 is KGHSH and CDR2 LQKENI. Trimming stripped 3 bases from V and 4 bases from J, with 10 bases between. The CDR3 here is CASSPEAAYNEQFF. CDR3 coding DNA: TGTGCCAGCTCACCCGAGGCAGCTTACAATGAGCAGTTCTTC.

The chain is built from TRBV6-1 and TRBJ2-6; 7 bases match TRBD1. V shed 3 bases, J shed 0 bases, and the junction held 2 bases outside the gene matches. The CDR3 is 16 amino acids. Germline V gene sequence: CDR1 MNHNS, CDR2 SASEGT. The CDR3 DNA reads TGTGCCAGCAGTGACAGGGGGTACTCTGGGGCCAACGTCCTGACTTTC. Translation: CASSDRGYSGANVLTF.

This sequence joins TRBV7-2 and TRBJ1-2, with TRBD1 as a possible D gene (5 bases). Germline V lookup: CDR1 SGHTA, CDR2 FQGNSA. V lost 7 bases, J lost 4 bases, and 16 bases lay in between. The CDR3 has 14 residues. CDR3 sequence reads: CASTQQGAIYGYTF. The DNA for the CDR3 is TGTGCCAGCACCCAACAAGGGGCCATCTATGGCTACACCTTC.

The chain employs TRBV5-4 and TRBJ1-1, with 7 nucleotides matching TRBD1. Per the germline V gene, CDR1 is SGHNT and CDR2 is YYREEE (reference sequence). The CDR3 has 15 residues. Germline trimming cut 3 bases from V and 5 bases from J; bases unmatched to any gene: 10. The CDR3 DNA reads as TGTGCCAGCAGCTGGGGTGGCCAGGGGGAGACTGAAGCTTTCTTT. Translating it yields CASSWGGQGETEAFF.

This chain links TRBV6-4 with TRBJ2-2; D not certain. The CDR3 is 14 residues long. From germline, CDR1 is MRHNA and CDR2 SNTAGT. The ends were cut back, 3 bases at V and 5 bases at J, with 10 bases in the middle. The DNA of the CDR3 is TGTGCCAGCAGTGAAGTCAGGTTTACCGGGGAGCTGTTTTTT. Its protein is CASSEVRFTGELFF.

The V gene is TRBV27, the J gene TRBJ2-2; 10 bases line up with TRBD2. Unmatched junction bases numbered 8, after V lost 6 bases and J lost 7 bases. The CDR3 contains 15 residues. Germline CDR1 and CDR2: MNHEY and SMNVEV (reference sequence). CDR3 sequence: CASRVTSGWNGELFF. The CDR3 DNA sequence: TGTGCCAGCAGAGTGACTAGCGGGTGGAACGGGGAGCTGTTTTTT.

The chain couples TRBV2 to TRBJ1-2; D may be TRBD1 (5 bases). Germline loops: CDR1 SNHLY, CDR2 FYNNEI. This CDR3 comprises 15 residues. V lost 5 bases to trimming and J lost 6 bases, with 19 bases between them. CDR3 coding DNA: TGTGCCAGCAGTCCCCAGGGTTTGGGTGTTGATGGCTACACCTTC. Translation gives CASSPQGLGVDGYTF.

This chain connects TRBV4-1 to TRBJ1-3; D is perhaps TRBD1 (6 bases). V dropped 2 bases and J dropped 2 bases, with 10 bases sitting between them. From germline, CDR1 is MGHRA and CDR2 YSYEKL. This CDR3 contains 15 residues. In DNA form, the CDR3 reads TGCGCCAGCAGCCAACCCGGGACAACTGGAAACACCATATATTTT. Its protein is CASSQPGTTGNTIYF.

CDR3 coding DNA: TGTGCCAGCTCACCACAGGGGATGGCCTACGAGCAGTACTTC. It translates to CASSPQGMAYEQYF. The V call is TRBV18, the J call TRBJ2-7, with D maybe TRBD1 (5 bases). The CDR3 is made up of 14 amino acids. From germline, CDR1 is KGHSH and CDR2 LQKENI. V lost 1 base, J lost 2 bases, and 9 bases lay in between. The full variable domain, in which reference TRBV18 and TRBJ2-7 provide the parts outside the CDR3, is NAGVMQNPRHLVRRRGQEARLRCSPMKGHSHVYWYRQLPEEGLKFMVYLQKENIIDESGMPKERFSAEFPKEGPSILRIQQVVRGDSAAYFCASSPQGMAYEQYFGPGTRLTVT.

The V gene is TRBV10-1, the J gene TRBJ1-2; TRBD1 aligns across 10 bases. Germline loops: CDR1 WNHNN, CDR2 SYGVQD (reference sequence). This CDR3 spans 14 amino acids. The J segment lost 7 bases and the V segment lost 0 bases, leaving 2 bases of the junction unmatched. The CDR3 DNA is TGCGCCAGCAGTGAGTCGAGGACAGGGGGTGGCTACACCTTC. Translated, it gives CASSESRTGGGYTF.

V gene TRBV6-2 or TRBV6-3 combines with J gene TRBJ1-2; 7 nucleotides match TRBD1. Germline values: CDR1 MNHEY, CDR2 SVGEGT. The CDR3 runs 16 residues. Trimming removed 2 bases from V and 3 bases from J; junction bases left unmatched: 9. The CDR3 is CASSYRAGGADYGYTF. The DNA for the CDR3 is TGTGCCAGCAGTTACCGAGCAGGGGGGGCCGACTATGGCTACACCTTC.

This chain uses TRBV6-6 with TRBJ2-1; maybe TRBD2 (5 bases). Trimming took off 2 bases at V and 8 bases at J, with 19 bases between the two ends. Per germline, CDR1 MNHNY and CDR2 SVGAGI (reference sequence). The CDR3 is made up of 16 amino acids. The CDR3 bases are TGTGCCAGCAGTTACCGGGCCGGGGTCAGCCCCCATGAGCAGTTCTTC. Protein sequence: CASSYRAGVSPHEQFF.

V usage is TRBV28 and J usage is TRBJ1-2, with 9 bases aligning to TRBD1. There are 14 residues in the CDR3. Germline CDR1 is MDHEN and CDR2 is SYDVKM. Trimming took 6 bases from V and 7 from J; bases not matched to a gene: 9. DNA of the CDR3: TGTGCCAGCAGACCATGGGACAGGGTCGGTGGCTACACCTTC. This codes for CASRPWDRVGGYTF.

This clone was detected only a few times. The V call is TRBV5-5, the J call TRBJ1-1; D gene unclear. Germline CDR1 reads SGHKS; CDR2 reads YYEKEE (reference sequence). Trimming removed 0 bases at V and 5 bases at J, with 8 bases between. CDR3 length equals 13 residues. As DNA, the CDR3 is TGTGCCAGCAGCTTGGGCATCGTGACTGAAGCTTTCTTT. Translation: CASSLGIVTEAFF.

This rearrangement joins TRBV7-2 to TRBJ1-2; 8 positions match TRBD1. Germline V gene data show CDR1 as SGHTA and CDR2 as FQGNSA. J gave up 8 bases and V 3 bases, and 8 bases lay outside the gene matches. The CDR3 sequence is 14 residues long. CDR3 loop: CASSFQGALGGYTF. CDR3 DNA sequence: TGTGCCAGCAGCTTTCAGGGGGCACTGGGCGGCTACACCTTC.

V gene TRBV3-1 (or the pseudogene TRBV3-2) combines with J gene TRBJ2-5, with D unresolved. Trimming stripped 1 base from V and 10 bases from J, with 10 bases between. Germline CDR1 and CDR2: LGHDT and YNNKEL (reference sequence). The CDR3 has 12 amino acids. CDR3 in amino acids: CASSQGRDHQYF. The CDR3, as DNA: TGTGCCAGCAGCCAAGGTCGCGACCACCAGTACTTC.

V usage is TRBV7-9 and J usage is TRBJ1-2; no firm D call. This CDR3 is 14 amino acids long. The germline V and J ends were trimmed by 5 bases and 8 bases, with 18 bases remaining between them. CDR1 and CDR2 (germline): SEHNR, FQNEAQ (reference sequence). The CDR3 sequence: CASSPESWERGYTF. DNA of the CDR3: TGTGCCAGCAGCCCAGAGAGTTGGGAGCGCGGCTACACCTTC.

The gene calls are TRBV7-9 and TRBJ1-4; D is uncertain. The germline V and J ends were trimmed by 1 base and 5 bases, with 8 bases remaining between them. Germline V gene data show CDR1 as SEHNR and CDR2 as FQNEAQ (reference sequence). The CDR3 is 14 amino acids. The CDR3 region has the DNA TGTGCCAGCAGCTTAGAGATGAGCAATGAAAAACTGTTTTTT. Translating gives CASSLEMSNEKLFF.